The 32 T cell receptor beta chains listed next were all sequenced from one sample in a study of blood T cell repertoires in COVID-19. Only in-frame clones appear in the TCRdb table, and some are missing; sequencing was by immunoSEQ multiplex PCR. The table records approximately 340,000 clones, roughly 87% of them present only once. Sequences were obtained from peripheral blood. The source is a man younger than 40 with COVID-19, enrolled during active disease.

This clone was recorded a few times. The identical CDR3 is also encoded by other nucleotide sequences in the sample. The chain employs TRBV2 and TRBJ1-1, with TRBD1 matching over 7 bases. The trim removed 4 bases at V and 2 bases at J, leaving 1 base unmatched. The germline V gene has CDR1 SNHLY and CDR2 FYNNEI. This CDR3 has 13 amino acids. This CDR3 is CASSGQGNTEAFF. CDR3 bases: TGTGCCAGCAGTGGACAGGGAAACACTGAAGCTTTCTTT.

V is TRBV7-2 and J is TRBJ2-7, with TRBD2 identical over 12 bases. Germline CDR1 reads SGHTA; CDR2 reads FQGNSA. V shed 5 bases, J shed 3 bases, and the junction held 14 bases outside the gene matches. CDR3 length: 18 amino acids. In DNA form, the CDR3 reads TGTGCCAGCAGCCCACGGGCTAGCGGGAGGGTTCCCTACTACGAGCAGTACTTC. It translates to CASSPRASGRVPYYEQYF.

The CDR3 loop is CASSPPATNEKLFF. DNA of the CDR3: TGTGCCAGCTCACCTCCAGCAACTAATGAAAAACTGTTTTTT. The V call is TRBV18, the J call TRBJ1-4; D uncertain. Germline assignment: CDR1 KGHSH and CDR2 LQKENI. V was trimmed by 3 bases and J by 0 bases, leaving 5 bases between them. This CDR3 spans 14 amino acids. Complete variable domain (other parts from reference TRBV18 and TRBJ1-4): NAGVMQNPRHLVRRRGQEARLRCSPMKGHSHVYWYRQLPEEGLKFMVYLQKENIIDESGMPKERFSAEFPKEGPSILRIQQVVRGDSAAYFCASSPPATNEKLFFGSGTQLSVL.

The V and J genes are TRBV3-1 (or the pseudogene TRBV3-2) and TRBJ2-2, with D uncertain. Per germline, CDR1 LGHDT and CDR2 YNNKEL (reference sequence). V dropped 7 bases and J dropped 6 bases, with 9 bases sitting between them. The CDR3 spans 12 residues. CDR3 protein: CASNFGPGELFF. The CDR3 bases are TGTGCCAGCAACTTTGGGCCCGGGGAGCTGTTTTTT.

V and J are TRBV5-1 and TRBJ1-4; TRBD1 agrees at 9 bases. The CDR3 spans 18 residues. The J segment lost 1 base and the V segment lost 2 bases, leaving 9 bases of the junction unmatched. CDR1 and CDR2 (germline): SGHRS, YFSETQ. The CDR3 sequence: CASSLSKQGAGTNEKLFF. The CDR3 coding sequence is TGCGCCAGCAGCTTATCCAAACAGGGGGCTGGAACTAATGAAAAACTGTTTTTT.

V is TRBV28 and J is TRBJ2-7; D gene unclear. Germline values: CDR1 MDHEN, CDR2 SYDVKM. This CDR3 region has 11 residues. The V gene lost 6 bases and the J gene lost 3 bases, with 6 bases spanning the gap. This chain's CDR3 is CASRSSYEQYF. In DNA form, the CDR3 reads TGTGCCAGCAGATCCAGCTACGAGCAGTACTTC.

The V and J genes are TRBV6-4 and TRBJ1-2; tentatively, D is TRBD1 (5 bases). Germline-derived CDR1 and CDR2 are MRHNA and SNTAGT. Trimming cost V 2 bases and J 4 bases, with 8 bases left between them. The CDR3 runs to 13 residues. In DNA form, the CDR3 reads TGTGCCAGCAGTGACCTGGGGGGCTATGGCTACACCTTC. Translating it yields CASSDLGGYGYTF.

V usage is TRBV7-3 and J usage is TRBJ2-5; 7 bases agree with TRBD2. This CDR3 spans 16 amino acids. V trimming: 5 bases; J trimming: 5 bases; junction bases outside the gene matches: 14. CDR1 and CDR2 from the germline V gene are SGHTA and FQGTGA. CDR3 nucleotides: TGTGCCAGCAGCCGAAAAGGGGCGGGGGAGAGGGAGACCCAGTACTTC. Its translation: CASSRKGAGERETQYF.

The J gene is TRBJ2-3, the V gene TRBV5-4, with D perhaps matching TRBD2 (6 bases). Per the germline V gene, CDR1 is SGHNT and CDR2 is YYREEE (reference sequence). This CDR3 contains 17 residues. V was shortened by 0 bases and J by 3 bases, with 17 bases between the two germline ends. The CDR3 here is CASSLERSRDMTDTQYF. CDR3 in DNA: TGTGCCAGCAGCTTGGAACGTTCGCGGGATATGACAGATACGCAGTATTTT.

The gene calls are TRBV28 and TRBJ1-5; TRBD1 is a possible D gene (6 bases). The germline V gene encodes CDR1 MDHEN and CDR2 SYDVKM. Trimming removed 6 bases from V and 5 bases from J, with 11 bases in between. This CDR3 has 13 residues. The CDR3 nucleotides are TGTGCCAGCAGACTACAGGGATATCAGCCCCAGCATTTT. Translated, it gives CASRLQGYQPQHF.

The CDR3 coding sequence is TGTGCCAGCAGCAAAGTCGGGACAGGGTTGCCTTATAGCAATCAGCCCCAGCATTTT. It translates to CASSKVGTGLPYSNQPQHF. This chain joins TRBV21-1 and TRBJ1-5; TRBD1, the table's D call, lacks a check against the DNA. TRBV21-1 is a pseudogene segment. The CDR3 extends over 19 amino acids.

The CDR3 region is CAISVQGADTEAFF. The DNA of the CDR3 is TGTGCCATCAGTGTTCAGGGGGCGGACACTGAAGCTTTCTTT. The chain recombines TRBV10-3 with TRBJ1-1, with 8 bases that match TRBD1. Trimming cost V 4 bases and J 3 bases; bases outside gene matches: 4. This CDR3 region has 14 residues. Germline V gene sequence: CDR1 ENHRY, CDR2 SYGVKD.

This clone occurred once. The chain is built from TRBV29-1 and TRBJ2-1; 16 bases are shared with TRBD2. In germline, CDR1 is SQVTM, CDR2 ANQGSEA. The CDR3 extends over 16 amino acids. V lost 6 bases and J lost 2; bases outside the gene matches: 4. CDR3 sequence: CSVVGLAGGAYNEQFF. Here the CDR3 DNA reads TGCAGCGTGGTGGGACTAGCGGGAGGGGCCTACAATGAGCAGTTCTTC.

This rearrangement joins TRBV28 to TRBJ2-7; D is unclear. Germline CDR1 MDHEN, CDR2 SYDVKM. Trimming pared 7 bases from V and 3 bases from J, leaving 13 bases between. The CDR3 extends over 13 amino acids. The CDR3 reads CASNAATYYEQYF. The DNA of the CDR3 is TGTGCCAGCAATGCCGCGACTTACTACGAGCAGTACTTC.

The chain joins TRBV7-2 to TRBJ1-2, with 7 positions matching TRBD1. The junction had 3 bases not matched to a gene; V was cut back by 1 base and J by 4 bases. This CDR3 has 14 residues. Germline lookup yields CDR1 SGHTA and CDR2 FQGNSA. The CDR3 loop is CASSLGAGGYGYTF. In DNA form, the CDR3 reads TGTGCCAGCAGCTTAGGGGCAGGGGGCTATGGCTACACCTTC.

The rearrangement links TRBV28 to TRBJ1-5; D is unclear. Trimming pared 3 bases from V and 9 bases from J, leaving 12 bases between. The V gene's germline CDR1 is MDHEN and CDR2 SYDVKM. The CDR3 length is 13 residues. The chain's CDR3 is CASSFDTEGPQHF. The CDR3, as DNA: TGTGCCAGCAGTTTTGACACTGAGGGGCCCCAGCATTTT.

The chain combines TRBV3-1 (or the pseudogene TRBV3-2) with TRBJ2-1, with 7 bases matching TRBD2. This CDR3 is built from 15 residues. V was clipped by 2 bases and J by 6 bases; unmatched bases: 7. CDR1 and CDR2 (germline): LGHDT, YNNKEL (reference sequence). DNA of the CDR3: TGTGCCAGCAGCCAATTGCGCGGGAGAGGCAATGAGCAGTTCTTC. Translated, it gives CASSQLRGRGNEQFF.

The J gene is TRBJ2-2, the V gene TRBV28, with 8 bases matching TRBD1. This CDR3 contains 16 residues. Losses at the gene ends were 6 bases for V and 5 bases for J; bases not matched to a gene: 11. Germline V gives CDR1 MDHEN, CDR2 SYDVKM. The CDR3 sequence is CASSPPGTGFTGELFF. CDR3 sequence (DNA): TGTGCCAGCAGCCCTCCCGGGACAGGATTTACCGGGGAGCTGTTTTTT.

The gene calls are TRBV7-3 and TRBJ2-3; 8 bases line up with TRBD1. The CDR3 contains 15 residues. The germline V gene has CDR1 SGHTA and CDR2 FQGTGA. V shed 2 bases and J 5 bases; nucleotides not matched to a gene: 6. CDR3 loop: CASSLAGGRGDTQYF. CDR3 coding DNA: TGTGCCAGCAGCTTAGCAGGGGGCAGGGGAGATACGCAGTATTTT.

This chain connects TRBV10-3 to TRBJ2-1; 11 bases are a match to TRBD1. Germline V gene lookup returns CDR1 ENHRY and CDR2 SYGVKD. Trimming cost V 10 bases and J 5 bases; bases outside gene matches: 4. This CDR3 is built from 13 residues. The CDR3 bases are TGTGCCACCGGGACAGGGGGGGACAATGAGCAGTTCTTC. This codes for CATGTGGDNEQFF.

The rearrangement uses TRBV6-5 and TRBJ2-7; TRBD1 aligns across 8 bases. Trimming at V came to 5 bases and at J to 3 bases, leaving 9 bases not matched to a gene. There are 15 residues in the CDR3. Germline V gene sequence: CDR1 MNHEY, CDR2 SVGAGI. Here the CDR3 reads CASSISGGKYYEQYF. The CDR3 nucleotides read TGTGCCAGCAGTATCTCAGGGGGCAAGTACTACGAGCAGTACTTC.

This clone appeared once. This rearrangement joins TRBV6-5 to TRBJ1-1, with D maybe TRBD1 (6 bases). Germline-derived CDR1 and CDR2 are MNHEY and SVGAGI. The CDR3 loop spans 14 amino acids. Trimming removed 3 bases from V and 11 bases from J, with 19 bases in between. The CDR3 DNA sequence: TGTGCCAGCAGTTATTACCTGACAGGAGATCTCGCTTTCTTT. Translating gives CASSYYLTGDLAFF.

J is TRBJ2-2 and V is TRBV10-3; a possible D gene is TRBD1 (6 bases). Trimming cost V 3 bases and J 4 bases, with 15 bases left between them. The CDR3 spans 16 residues. Germline CDR1 ENHRY, CDR2 SYGVKD. The DNA for the CDR3 is TGTGCCATCAGTGATCAGGGGAGCTCGGTCACCGGGGAGCTGTTTTTT. This encodes CAISDQGSSVTGELFF.

The chain combines TRBV11-3 with TRBJ2-2, with 7 bases lining up with TRBD1. This CDR3 contains 18 residues. J was trimmed by 4 bases and V by 4 bases; bases with no gene match: 15. Germline V gene sequence: CDR1 SGHNT, CDR2 YENEEA. The DNA of the CDR3 is TGTGCCAGCAGCTCCACCTGGCCCGGGACAGCTTCCACCGGGGAGCTGTTTTTT. Translated, it gives CASSSTWPGTASTGELFF. Variable domain in full (rest from reference TRBV11-3 and TRBJ2-2): EAGVVQSPRYKIIEKKQPVAFWCNPISGHNTLYWYLQNLGQGPELLIRYENEEAVDDSQLPKDRFSAERLKGVDSTLKIQPAELGDSAVYLCASSSTWPGTASTGELFFGEGSRLTVL.

The chain recombines TRBV19 with TRBJ2-1; 11 bases fit TRBD2. The CDR3 is made up of 16 amino acids. Germline lookup yields CDR1 LNHDA and CDR2 SQIVND (reference sequence). J lost 3 bases, V lost 5 bases, and 6 bases had no gene match. For the CDR3, the DNA is TGTGCCAGTAGTCCCCGGACTAGCGGGCTCTACAATGAGCAGTTCTTC. Its protein is CASSPRTSGLYNEQFF.

The chain recombines TRBV2 with TRBJ1-3; 12 bases map to TRBD1. Germline V gene lookup returns CDR1 SNHLY and CDR2 FYNNEI. V shed 6 bases, J shed 2 bases, and the junction held 11 bases outside the gene matches. CDR3 length: 18 amino acids. CDR3 loop: CASRTGQGAGDAGNTIYF. The CDR3 nucleotides read TGTGCCAGCAGGACGGGACAGGGGGCAGGGGATGCTGGAAACACCATATATTTT.

This clone appeared a few times. V usage is TRBV6-1 and J usage is TRBJ1-3; D might be TRBD1 (5 bases). The CDR3 has 18 amino acids. Germline V gives CDR1 MNHNS, CDR2 SASEGT. Trimming pared 2 bases from V and 0 bases from J, leaving 17 bases between. The CDR3 DNA follows: TGTGCCAGCAGTGAATCGCTTGTGACAGCTAGCTCTGGAAACACCATATATTTT. Translating gives CASSESLVTASSGNTIYF.

The rearrangement uses TRBV12-5 and TRBJ2-3; 7 bases map to TRBD2. CDR1 and CDR2 (germline): LGHNT, FRNRAP. The V and J ends lost 5 bases and 1 base, in that order; junction bases with no gene match: 3. The CDR3 sequence is 14 residues long. In DNA form, the CDR3 reads TGTGCTAGTGGTGCGGGAGCCGGCACAGATACGCAGTATTTT. Translated: CASGAGAGTDTQYF.

The rearrangement uses TRBV18 and TRBJ2-3; D is uncertain. V was shortened by 0 bases and J by 4 bases, with 5 bases between the two germline ends. CDR3 length equals 13 residues. Germline CDR1 reads KGHSH; CDR2 reads LQKENI. DNA for the CDR3: TGTGCCAGCTCACCACCTTATCCAGATACGCAGTATTTT. It encodes CASSPPYPDTQYF. The full variable domain, completed using reference TRBV18 and TRBJ2-3, is NAGVMQNPRHLVRRRGQEARLRCSPMKGHSHVYWYRQLPEEGLKFMVYLQKENIIDESGMPKERFSAEFPKEGPSILRIQQVVRGDSAAYFCASSPPYPDTQYFGPGTRLTVL.

The chain couples TRBV19 to TRBJ1-2, with unresolved D. Trimming cost V 0 bases and J 5 bases, with 10 bases left between them. There are 14 residues in the CDR3. In germline, CDR1 is LNHDA, CDR2 SQIVND (reference sequence). The CDR3, as DNA: TGTGCCAGTAGTATAGAGGACTACCTTTATGGCTACACCTTC. Its protein product is CASSIEDYLYGYTF.

This chain joins TRBV4-2 and TRBJ2-2, with 9 positions matching TRBD1. This CDR3 spans 16 amino acids. V lost 2 bases and J lost 7; bases outside the gene matches: 8. CDR1 is LGHNA, CDR2 YNFKEQ, per germline. Written as DNA, the CDR3 is TGTGCCAGCAGCCAACCCCCCGGACAGGGGATCGGGGAGCTGTTTTTT. Encoded protein: CASSQPPGQGIGELFF.

V usage is TRBV11-2 and J usage is TRBJ2-7; TRBD1 might be the D (5 bases). The V gene lost 4 bases and the J gene lost 6 bases, with 16 bases spanning the gap. The CDR3 sequence is 14 residues long. The germline CDR1 and CDR2 sequences are SGHAT and FQNNGV. The CDR3, as DNA: TGTGCCAGCAGCTCCCTCCGAACAGGACCCGAGCAGTACTTC. This translates into CASSSLRTGPEQYF.